Each of the 7 T cell receptor beta chains below was sequenced from the same sample in a study of T cell clones after liver transplantation. The repertoire was sequenced with immunoSEQ multiplex PCR; TCRdb's copy has only in-frame clones and lacks some. This repertoire shows tens of thousands of clones, 90% found once; its top ten account for under 3.5%. The specimen was CD4+ T cells from blood, collected before liver transplant. The receptors stem from a human donor who received a liver transplant.

The chain recombines TRBV10-2 with TRBJ1-5; 7 positions match TRBD1. After removal of 3 bases from V and 4 bases from J, the junction contained 6 bases not matched to a gene. Germline CDR1 reads WSHSY; CDR2 reads SAAADI. The CDR3 runs 15 residues. The CDR3, as DNA: TGCGCCAGCAGTGAATTACAGGGGCCTAATCAGCCCCAGCATTTT. This sequence encodes CASSELQGPNQPQHF.

The chain uses TRBV7-2 and TRBJ2-7, with D possibly TRBD1 on 6 matching bases. V dropped 6 bases and J dropped 1 base, with 10 bases sitting between them. Germline V gene lookup returns CDR1 SGHTA and CDR2 FQGNSA. This CDR3 has 13 residues. The CDR3 sequence is CASRDDRSYEQYF. The DNA of the CDR3 is TGTGCCAGCAGGGACGACAGGTCCTACGAGCAGTACTTC.

The chain links TRBV2 to TRBJ2-1, with D tentatively TRBD1 or TRBD2 (5 bases each). The germline CDR1 and CDR2 sequences are SNHLY and FYNNEI. The CDR3 covers 11 residues. With 4 bases removed from V and 15 bases from J, the gap between germline ends came to 13 bases. CDR3 sequence reads: CASSVRDRGFF. CDR3 coding DNA: TGTGCCAGCAGTGTGAGGGATAGGGGGTTCTTC.

This clone has a single count. V usage is TRBV13 and J usage is TRBJ2-3, with 7 bases identical to TRBD1. The CDR3 sequence is 17 residues long. The J segment lost 2 bases and the V segment lost 0 bases, leaving 8 bases of the junction unmatched. CDR1 PRHDT and CDR2 FYEKMQ come from the germline V gene (reference sequence). CDR3 nucleotides: TGTGCCAGCAGCTTAGGCCGTATGGGGACAGTCACAGATACGCAGTATTTT. Its protein product is CASSLGRMGTVTDTQYF.

The chain recombines TRBV7-9 with TRBJ2-1; D gene uncertain. This CDR3 comprises 14 residues. V was shortened by 1 base and J by 10 bases, with 14 bases between the two germline ends. Per the germline V gene, CDR1 is SEHNR and CDR2 is FQNEAQ (reference sequence). CDR3: CASSLDLKDWEQFF. In nucleotides, the CDR3 is TGTGCCAGCAGCTTAGATCTCAAGGATTGGGAGCAGTTCTTC. The complete variable domain, with remaining parts taken from reference TRBV7-9 and TRBJ2-1, reads DTGVSQNPRHKITKRGQNVTFRCDPISEHNRLYWYRQTLGQGPEFLTYFQNEAQLEKSRLLSDRFSAERPKGSFSTLEIQRTEQGDSAMYLCASSLDLKDWEQFFGPGTRLTVL.

The genes are TRBV25-1 and TRBJ2-7; D is uncertain. V was cut by 4 bases and J by 6 bases, with 7 bases left in between. In germline, CDR1 is MGHDK, CDR2 SYGVNS. This CDR3 contains 11 residues. The CDR3 nucleotides are TGTGCCAGCAGTGGAGGCGGCGAGCAGTACTTC. Its translation: CASSGGGEQYF.

The CDR3 DNA reads as TGTGCCAGCAGCTTAGGGACAGATAGCAATCAGCCCCAGCATTTT. It codes for CASSLGTDSNQPQHF. This chain joins TRBV9 and TRBJ1-5; 7 nucleotides agree with TRBD1. J lost 0 bases, V lost 4 bases, and 4 bases had no gene match. The CDR3 runs 15 residues. Per germline, CDR1 SGDLS and CDR2 YYNGEE.